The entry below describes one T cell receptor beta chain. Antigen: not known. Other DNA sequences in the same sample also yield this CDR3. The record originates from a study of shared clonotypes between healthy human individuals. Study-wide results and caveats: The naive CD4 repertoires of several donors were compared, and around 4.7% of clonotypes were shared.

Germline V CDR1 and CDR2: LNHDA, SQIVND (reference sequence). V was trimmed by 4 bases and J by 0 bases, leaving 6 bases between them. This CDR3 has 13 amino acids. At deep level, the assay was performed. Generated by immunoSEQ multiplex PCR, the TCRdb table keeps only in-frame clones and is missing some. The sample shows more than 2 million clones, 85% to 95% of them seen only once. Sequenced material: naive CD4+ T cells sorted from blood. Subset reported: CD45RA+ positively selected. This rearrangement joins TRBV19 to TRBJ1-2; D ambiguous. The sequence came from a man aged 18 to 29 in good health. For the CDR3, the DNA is TGTGCCAGTAGTAGAGACACTAACTATGGCTACACCTTC. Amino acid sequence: CASSRDTNYGYTF.